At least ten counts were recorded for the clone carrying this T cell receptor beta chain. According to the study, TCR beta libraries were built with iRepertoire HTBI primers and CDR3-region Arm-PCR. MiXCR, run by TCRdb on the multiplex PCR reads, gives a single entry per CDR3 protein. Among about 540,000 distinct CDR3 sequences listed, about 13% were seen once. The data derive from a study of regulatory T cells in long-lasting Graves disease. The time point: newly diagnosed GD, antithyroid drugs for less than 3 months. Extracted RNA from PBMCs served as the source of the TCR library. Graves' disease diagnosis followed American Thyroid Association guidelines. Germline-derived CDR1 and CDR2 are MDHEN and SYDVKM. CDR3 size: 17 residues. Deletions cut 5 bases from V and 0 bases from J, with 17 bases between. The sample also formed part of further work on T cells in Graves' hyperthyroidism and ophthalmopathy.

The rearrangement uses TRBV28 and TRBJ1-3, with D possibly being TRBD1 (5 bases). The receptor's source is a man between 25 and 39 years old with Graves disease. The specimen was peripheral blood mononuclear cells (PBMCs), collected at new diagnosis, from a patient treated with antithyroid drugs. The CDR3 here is CASSPGTASYSGNTIYF. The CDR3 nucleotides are TGTGCCAGCAGTCCCGGGACGGCGTCCTACTCTGGAAACACCATATATTTT.